This T cell receptor (beta chain) was sequenced for a study of shared T cell receptors in the human thymus. Assay: immunoSEQ multiplex PCR; the TCRdb copy retains only in-frame clones and omits some. Of about 380,000 clones listed, roughly 94% are singletons. From germline, CDR1 is MGHDK and CDR2 SYGVNS. CDR3 size: 17 residues. Between the trimmed V and J ends, which lost 4 bases and 2 bases, there was a span of 20 bases. The material sequenced was thymocytes. The chain combines TRBV25-1 with TRBJ2-5; possibly TRBD1 for D (6 bases). The sequence was obtained from a human donor. CDR3 coding DNA: TGTGCCAGCAGTGGCCCCAAATCCGGGGACAAGCAAGAGACCCAGTACTTC. Protein: CASSGPKSGDKQETQYF.